This T cell receptor (beta chain) was identified in a study of beta chain features in type 1 diabetes. General study points: A moderate, significant TCRB CDR3 shortening appeared in type 1 diabetes across four CD4+ subsets.

This clone has only a few counts. What it recognizes is unknown. All of the isolated RNA was reverse transcribed, so expressed TCRB transcripts were sequenced. The assay was immunoSEQ multiplex PCR, and TCRdb's table has in-frame clones only and misses some. The data contain 600,000 to 700,000 clones, roughly an eighth of them seen just once; the ten biggest clones take up approximately 0.021%. Purity of each sorted population was above 98%. Trimming cost V 5 bases and J 4 bases; bases outside gene matches: 6. CDR1 is SGHNT, CDR2 YENEEA, per germline. The CDR3 runs to 14 residues. This receptor was obtained from a man in his late teens or twenties with type 1 diabetes. J is TRBJ2-3 and V is TRBV11-3; the match to TRBD2 covers 7 bases. The sample taken for sequencing was naive CD4+ T cells from blood. The CDR3 nucleotides read TGTGCCAGCAGCCCTAGACTAGCATCAGATACGCAGTATTTT. It translates to CASSPRLASDTQYF.